This T cell receptor beta chain emerged from a study of vaccination effects on CD4 cells after COVID-19. Study-level information: Antigen-specific CD4+ T cells were expanded with viral peptide pools in the ViraFEST assay before sequencing.

Cells that had been cultured for 10 days were the source of isolated CD4+ T cells. As regards this clone: Its specificity is not known.

Assay used: immunoSEQ multiplex PCR; TCRdb lists only in-frame clones, some missing. The profile covers about 48,000 clones, with about 67% appearing a single time and 4.5% to 7% taken by the ten largest. CDR1 is MNHNY and CDR2 is SVGAGI in the germline V gene (reference sequence). V was cut by 8 bases and J by 3 bases, with 10 bases left in between. CDR3 length: 12 amino acids. V gene TRBV6-6 combines with J gene TRBJ1-1, with D possibly TRBD1 on 6 matching bases. The sample in question was CD4+ T cells from PBMCs cultured without peptide, obtained before COVID-19 vaccination. The TCR was taken from a human donor who received a COVID-19 vaccine. The CDR3 loop reads CASVRGDTEAFF. The CDR3 nucleotides read TGTGCCAGCGTTAGGGGGGACACTGAAGCTTTCTTT.